This T cell receptor beta chain was recovered during a study of shared clonotypes between healthy human individuals. Germline-derived CDR1 and CDR2 are SGHNT and YYREEE (reference sequence). This CDR3 is 15 amino acids long. Trimming cost V 6 bases and J 0 bases; bases outside gene matches: 5. Some clones are missing from TCRdb's copy, which holds only in-frame ones; the method was immunoSEQ multiplex PCR. The sample carries 1.6 million or so clones, around 97% recorded once. The sample was naive CD4+ T cells sorted from blood. The subset is: CD45RA+ positively selected. This TCR came from a man aged 30 to 45 in good health. The chain uses TRBV5-4 and TRBJ1-3; 8 nucleotides match TRBD1. The CDR3 DNA reads as TGTGCCAGCACCCGGACAGGGATCTCTGGAAACACCATATATTTT. This sequence encodes CASTRTGISGNTIYF.